A selection of T cell receptor beta chains follows, all from one sample in a study of blood T cell repertoires in COVID-19. Generated by immunoSEQ multiplex PCR, the TCRdb table keeps only in-frame clones and is missing some. The sample carries over 200,000 clones, more than 80% recorded once. Sequencing was performed on peripheral blood. These receptors came from a woman between 25 and 40 years old with COVID-19, enrolled during active disease. CDR3s include the opening cysteine and the closing phenylalanine or tryptophan. Each record gives: J gene, V gene, clone size, D gene, CDR3 DNA, CDR3 protein. The D gene is left open where the match is weak. The size of a clone is reported for some rows only, either as once, few or many, or as a class for expanded clones.

J gene: TRBJ2-5; V gene: TRBV5-4; clone size: few; D gene: TRBD2; CDR3 DNA: TGTGCCAGCAGCTTGTCGCGGGAGAGCGCAGAGACCCAGTACTTC; CDR3 protein: CASSLSRESAETQYF
J gene: TRBJ1-5; V gene: TRBV11-3; clone size: NA; D gene: NA; CDR3 DNA: TGTGCCAGCAGCTTAGTGGGCGCGGGGGGGGACAATCAGCCCCAGCATTTT; CDR3 protein: CASSLVGAGGDNQPQHF
J gene: TRBJ2-7; V gene: TRBV5-1; clone size: NA; D gene: TRBD2; CDR3 DNA: TGCGCCAGCAGCTTGGCCGGGGGGAGCGGCTACGAGCAGTACTTC; CDR3 protein: CASSLAGGSGYEQYF
J gene: TRBJ1-1; V gene: TRBV6-5; clone size: NA; D gene: NA; CDR3 DNA: TGTGCCAGCAGCTACACAGGGATCGACACTGAAGCTTTCTTT; CDR3 protein: CASSYTGIDTEAFF
J gene: TRBJ2-3; V gene: TRBV11-2; clone size: NA; D gene: TRBD2; CDR3 DNA: TGTGCCAGCAGCTTAGACGTAGCGGGGGGAAAAAGCACAGATACGCAGTATTTT; CDR3 protein: CASSLDVAGGKSTDTQYF
J gene: TRBJ2-3; V gene: TRBV5-1; clone size: NA; D gene: TRBD1; CDR3 DNA: TGCGCCAGCAGCTCCCGGGACAGGATTTTATCAGATACGCAGTATTTT; CDR3 protein: CASSSRDRILSDTQYF
J gene: TRBJ2-1; V gene: TRBV7-9; clone size: NA; D gene: TRBD2; CDR3 DNA: TGTGCCAGCAGCTCCAGGACTAGCGGGGGCTCCTACAATGAGCAGTTCTTC; CDR3 protein: CASSSRTSGGSYNEQFF
J gene: TRBJ1-2; V gene: TRBV29-1; clone size: NA; D gene: NA; CDR3 DNA: TGCAGCGTTGGTGGAGACTATGGCTACACCTTC; CDR3 protein: CSVGGDYGYTF
J gene: TRBJ2-3; V gene: TRBV12-3/TRBV12-4; clone size: NA; D gene: NA; CDR3 DNA: TGTGCCAGCAGTTTGGGGGCCGATACGCAGTATTTT; CDR3 protein: CASSLGADTQYF
J gene: TRBJ2-7; V gene: TRBV27; clone size: once; D gene: NA; CDR3 DNA: TGTGCCAGCAGCGGGAGCTACCACTCCTACGAGCAGTACTTC; CDR3 protein: CASSGSYHSYEQYF
J gene: TRBJ2-5; V gene: TRBV5-1; clone size: once; D gene: TRBD2; CDR3 DNA: TGCGCCAGCAGCTTGGGTCCTAGCGGGGGGCGAGAGACCCAGTACTTC; CDR3 protein: CASSLGPSGGRETQYF
J gene: TRBJ2-7; V gene: TRBV7-9; clone size: NA; D gene: NA; CDR3 DNA: TGTGCCAGCAGCTTTACTGAATCCTACGAGCAGTACTTC; CDR3 protein: CASSFTESYEQYF
J gene: TRBJ2-2; V gene: TRBV28; clone size: NA; D gene: TRBD2; CDR3 DNA: TGTGCCAGCAGTCCGGAAATAGCGGGGGGGCCTCACGGGGAGCTGTTTTTT; CDR3 protein: CASSPEIAGGPHGELFF
J gene: TRBJ1-1; V gene: TRBV5-6; clone size: NA; D gene: NA; CDR3 DNA: TGTGCCAGCAGCGACTTTCTAAGGAACACTGAAGCTTTCTTT; CDR3 protein: CASSDFLRNTEAFF
J gene: TRBJ1-5; V gene: TRBV19; clone size: once; D gene: NA; CDR3 DNA: TGTGCCAGTACCCTCAGGAGGGAAAATAGCAATCAGCCCCAGCATTTT; CDR3 protein: CASTLRRENSNQPQHF
J gene: TRBJ2-2; V gene: TRBV5-1; clone size: few; D gene: NA; CDR3 DNA: TGCGCCAGCAGCCCCGCGGGGACAGACACCGGGGAGCTGTTTTTT; CDR3 protein: CASSPAGTDTGELFF
J gene: TRBJ2-5; V gene: TRBV10-3; clone size: NA; D gene: NA; CDR3 DNA: TGTGCCATCAGCCCTCAGGGTGGGGAGACCCAGTACTTC; CDR3 protein: CAISPQGGETQYF
J gene: TRBJ2-3; V gene: TRBV27; clone size: once; D gene: NA; CDR3 DNA: TGTGCCAGCAGTTTAAGCCTGATAACAGATACGCAGTATTTT; CDR3 protein: CASSLSLITDTQYF
J gene: TRBJ2-1; V gene: TRBV15; clone size: NA; D gene: TRBD2; CDR3 DNA: TGTGCCACCAGCAGAGGGTTGGGGGGGAGTGAGCAGTTCTTC; CDR3 protein: CATSRGLGGSEQFF
J gene: TRBJ2-1; V gene: TRBV7-9; clone size: NA; D gene: TRBD2; CDR3 DNA: TGTGCCAGCAGCTTAATAACTATGGTTCTAGCGGGAGAGGGTGAGCAGTTCTTC; CDR3 protein: CASSLITMVLAGEGEQFF
J gene: TRBJ1-2; V gene: TRBV5-5; clone size: NA; D gene: NA; CDR3 DNA: TGTGCCAGCAGCTTACAATGGGGGGAGGGTTCTGGCTACACCTTC; CDR3 protein: CASSLQWGEGSGYTF
J gene: TRBJ2-2; V gene: TRBV4-3; clone size: NA; D gene: NA; CDR3 DNA: TGCGCCAGCAGCCAAGACCCAGCGGGCACCGGGGAGCTGTTTTTT; CDR3 protein: CASSQDPAGTGELFF
J gene: TRBJ1-5; V gene: TRBV28; clone size: NA; D gene: NA; CDR3 DNA: TGTGCCACCCGGGGGGAAAATAGCAATCAGCCCCAGCATTTT; CDR3 protein: CATRGENSNQPQHF
J gene: TRBJ1-3; V gene: TRBV14; clone size: NA; D gene: NA; CDR3 DNA: TGTGCCAGCAGCCTACAGCTCTCTGGAAACACCATATATTTT; CDR3 protein: CASSLQLSGNTIYF
J gene: TRBJ2-1; V gene: TRBV6-5; clone size: NA; D gene: TRBD1; CDR3 DNA: TGTGCCAGCAGCCTGCGGACAGGGTCCGATGAGCAGTTCTTC; CDR3 protein: CASSLRTGSDEQFF
J gene: TRBJ1-6; V gene: TRBV7-8; clone size: NA; D gene: NA; CDR3 DNA: TGTGCCAGCAGCGTGACAGAGGATAATTCACCCCTCCACTTT; CDR3 protein: CASSVTEDNSPLHF
J gene: TRBJ2-3; V gene: TRBV6-4; clone size: NA; D gene: TRBD2; CDR3 DNA: TGTGCCAGCAGTGAAGGGACTAGCGGCACAGATACGCAGTATTTT; CDR3 protein: CASSEGTSGTDTQYF
J gene: TRBJ1-2; V gene: TRBV30; clone size: once; D gene: NA; CDR3 DNA: TGTGCCTGGAGTGCCTCCCAGGTCTTACTTCTTTCCTATGGCTACACCTTC; CDR3 protein: CAWSASQVLLLSYGYTF
J gene: TRBJ1-1; V gene: TRBV25-1; clone size: NA; D gene: NA; CDR3 DNA: TGTGCCAGCAGTGAATCGGGAGAGAACACTGAAGCTTTCTTT; CDR3 protein: CASSESGENTEAFF
J gene: TRBJ2-5; V gene: TRBV7-2; clone size: once; D gene: NA; CDR3 DNA: TGTGCCAGCAGCCCAAAAGGGGGACCGGCCCAGTACTTC; CDR3 protein: CASSPKGGPAQYF
J gene: TRBJ2-7; V gene: TRBV28; clone size: few; D gene: NA; CDR3 DNA: TGTGCCAGCAGTTCCCCGAGGGGGATCGTCGACGAGCAGTACTTC; CDR3 protein: CASSSPRGIVDEQYF
J gene: TRBJ1-5; V gene: TRBV7-9; clone size: few; D gene: TRBD1; CDR3 DNA: TGTGCCAGCAGCCCCGGGACAGGGAATCAGCCCCAGCATTTT; CDR3 protein: CASSPGTGNQPQHF
J gene: TRBJ1-2; V gene: TRBV18; clone size: NA; D gene: TRBD1; CDR3 DNA: TGTGCCAGCTCACCGACATCCGACCAGGGGGGCGAGGGCTACACCTTC; CDR3 protein: CASSPTSDQGGEGYTF
J gene: TRBJ1-4; V gene: TRBV19; clone size: NA; D gene: NA; CDR3 DNA: TGTGCCAGTAGCTTGGCACAGCCGTATGAAAAACTGTTTTTT; CDR3 protein: CASSLAQPYEKLFF
J gene: TRBJ1-4; V gene: TRBV21-1; clone size: NA; D gene: NA; CDR3 DNA: TGTGCCAGCAGCACCCGAGGAGGACGGTTACATGAAAAACTGTTTTTT; CDR3 protein: CASSTRGGRLHEKLFF
J gene: TRBJ1-1; V gene: TRBV4-3; clone size: NA; D gene: TRBD1; CDR3 DNA: TGCGCCAGCAGCTCAACGCCAGGGGGCGGGTCCACTGAAGCTTTCTTT; CDR3 protein: CASSSTPGGGSTEAFF
J gene: TRBJ2-7; V gene: TRBV2; clone size: NA; D gene: NA; CDR3 DNA: TGTGCCAGCAGTGAAGGGACGGGGATCCACTACGAGCAGTACTTC; CDR3 protein: CASSEGTGIHYEQYF
J gene: TRBJ2-7; V gene: TRBV2; clone size: NA; D gene: TRBD1; CDR3 DNA: TGTGCCAGCAGTTCCTACGGACAGGGCGAGCAGTACTTC; CDR3 protein: CASSSYGQGEQYF
J gene: TRBJ2-2; V gene: TRBV10-3; clone size: NA; D gene: TRBD2; CDR3 DNA: TGTGCCATCACCTCGAGTGGGGTAGCGGGAGGGACAAACACCGGGGAGCTGTTTTTT; CDR3 protein: CAITSSGVAGGTNTGELFF
J gene: TRBJ2-1; V gene: TRBV9; clone size: NA; D gene: TRBD2; CDR3 DNA: TGTGCCAGCAGCGTAAAACTAGCGGGAGGTGCCCCCCATGAGCAGTTCTTC; CDR3 protein: CASSVKLAGGAPHEQFF
J gene: TRBJ1-1; V gene: TRBV5-1; clone size: NA; D gene: TRBD1; CDR3 DNA: TGCGCCAGCAGCTTTACTTTTGACAGGGTTGACACTGAAGCTTTCTTT; CDR3 protein: CASSFTFDRVDTEAFF
J gene: TRBJ2-2; V gene: TRBV9; clone size: NA; D gene: NA; CDR3 DNA: TGTGCCAGCAGCGTAGGAGGCGCCACCGGGGAGCTGTTTTTT; CDR3 protein: CASSVGGATGELFF
J gene: TRBJ2-6; V gene: TRBV19; clone size: once; D gene: TRBD1; CDR3 DNA: TGTGCCAGTAGTACGCAACCTGGGACAGGGGGCGCTGGGGCCAACGTCCTGACTTTC; CDR3 protein: CASSTQPGTGGAGANVLTF
J gene: TRBJ1-1; V gene: TRBV20-1; clone size: once; D gene: NA; CDR3 DNA: TGCAGTGGTAGTAGGGGTATAGGGGGAAGGGGCTTGAACACTGAAGCTTTCTTT; CDR3 protein: CSGSRGIGGRGLNTEAFF
J gene: TRBJ1-2; V gene: TRBV19; clone size: NA; D gene: TRBD1; CDR3 DNA: TGTGCCAGTAGTCCAGGACAGGGGGCTAACTATGGCTACACCTTC; CDR3 protein: CASSPGQGANYGYTF